This TCR beta chain was captured in a study of beta chain features in type 1 diabetes. Study observations and caveats: Within each of all four CD4+ subsets, Type 1 diabetes patients had TCRB CDR3s that were moderately but significantly shorter.

CDR1 and CDR2 (germline): SGDLS, YYNGEE. The V and J ends lost 5 bases and 3 bases respectively, with 8 bases between them. The CDR3 runs to 12 residues. The entirety of the isolated RNA underwent reverse transcription, so expressed TCRB transcripts were sequenced. The data were produced by immunoSEQ multiplex PCR, yet TCRdb's version contains in-frame clones alone and is incomplete. Of 150,000 to 200,000 clones in the sample, around 63% were seen once. Details on this clone: Its antigen remains unidentified.

This TCR came from a man younger than 45 with type 1 diabetes. What was sequenced was naive CD4+ T cells from blood. This chain uses TRBV9 with TRBJ2-5, with D unclear. CDR3 protein: CASSSPEETQYF. In DNA, the CDR3 is TGTGCCAGCAGTAGTCCGGAAGAGACCCAGTACTTC.